This TCR beta chain was obtained from a study of cytomegalovirus exposure and HLA in healthy donors. Notes on the study in general: It was shown in a later analysis that HLA-associated TCR beta chains were more clonally expanded than other, equally common chains. The study carried out a later analysis of TCR beta sequences. It associated some 18,000 of them with specific HLA alleles at a false discovery rate of 0.05.

Note on this clone: Its cognate antigen is unknown.

It was with 60 Vbeta and 13 Jbeta primers that the PCR ran. Data came from immunoSEQ multiplex PCR; TCRdb stores just in-frame clones and leaves some out. The sample has 150,000 to 200,000 clones, roughly 80% seen once. The V gene end was trimmed by 5 bases and the J gene end by 7 bases; junction bases not matched to a gene: 9. The CDR3 loop spans 16 amino acids. Germline assignment: CDR1 SGHTA and CDR2 FQGNSA. The sample was PBMCs. The rearrangement links TRBV7-2 to TRBJ2-1; 12 nucleotides line up with TRBD1. The sequence derives from a male donor in good health and CMV-seropositive. The CDR3 DNA sequence: TGTGCCAGCAGCCCCCTCTCGGGACAGGGGGCAAATGAGCAGTTCTTC. It is translated as CASSPLSGQGANEQFF.